This TCR beta chain came from a study of blood T cell repertoires in COVID-19. Data came from immunoSEQ multiplex PCR; TCRdb stores just in-frame clones and leaves some out. This table has tens of thousands of clones, about 80% appearing once. CDR1 LGHNA and CDR2 YNFKEQ come from the germline V gene. The CDR3 is 14 residues long. V gave up 0 bases and J gave up 5 bases, with 10 bases separating them. This clone was detected only a few times. The sequence was obtained from an elderly man with active COVID-19. This chain joins TRBV4-2 and TRBJ1-2; the D gene is possibly TRBD1 (5 bases). The sample taken for sequencing was peripheral blood. The CDR3 sequence is CASSQDGGGYGYTF. CDR3 coding DNA: TGTGCCAGCAGCCAAGACGGCGGGGGGTATGGCTACACCTTC.